The TCR beta chain under discussion was sequenced for a study of T cell changes during pregnancy in multiple sclerosis (dated by TCRdb to between 2018 and 2020). With respect to the entire study: In women with multiple sclerosis, the researchers looked at how the T cell repertoire shifted as pregnancy progressed.

The junction carries 18 bases between V and J, which are trimmed by 5 bases and 0 bases respectively. The CDR3, from cysteine to phenylalanine, totals 17 residues. CDR3 DNA is the only sequence kept; it has 51 bases, read in frame from the first base. The CDR1 and CDR2 encoded by the germline V gene (reference sequence) are LNHNV and YYDKDF. Notes on this clone: It lacks a known antigen. No much larger clonotype is one base removed from it; base qualities were not supplied.

Libraries were made using the immunoSEQ multiplex PCR assay. TCRdb retrieved this table from immuneACCESS and kept in-frame rearrangements only. Not all clones are present; in checked studies, unresolved V genes account for under half, and no reason is known for the remainder. The sample contains tens of thousands of clones, 85% to 95% of them found a single time. The ten largest clones add up to approximately 0.99% of the sample. The source is a female donor with multiple sclerosis, enrolled in a pregnancy study. Sequencing used peripheral blood, obtained in the first trimester of pregnancy. This chain joins TRBV15 to TRBJ2-3; the D region possibly corresponds to TRBD1 (6 bases align). The CDR3 has the sequence CATSAERTATSTDTQYF. The nucleotide sequence reads as follows: TGTGCCACCAGCGCAGAAAGGACAGCAACTAGCACAGATACGCAGTATTTT.